This passage covers 10 T cell receptor delta chains from one sample sequenced in a study of gamma-delta T cells after stem cell transplantation. TCRdb reanalyzed the RT-PCR reads using CATT. The sample contains thousands of delta-chain clones, 14% to 15% of which appear only once. Sequencing was carried out using gamma-delta T cells. These receptors were collected from a human donor. It is not recorded whose cells these are; they may come from a transplant donor.

Here the CDR3 reads CALGESVYVDWGIQGPYTDKLIF. DNA for the CDR3: TGTGCTCTTGGGGAATCAGTCTACGTGGACTGGGGGATACAAGGACCCTACACCGATAAACTCATCTTT. This chain connects TRDV1 to TRDJ1, with 12 bases that match TRDD3. In germline, CDR1 is TSWWSYY, CDR2 QGS. Losses at the gene ends were 2 bases for V and 0 bases for J; bases not matched to a gene: 22. The CDR3 sequence is 23 residues long.

Note on this clone: A single base separates this from a much larger clone, so it may be a read error. The chain links TRDV2 to TRDJ3; TRDD3 agrees at 13 bases. Germline lookup yields CDR1 GEAIGNYY and CDR2 EKD. The CDR3 consists of 19 residues. The V gene end was trimmed by 4 bases and the J gene end by 2 bases; junction bases not matched to a gene: 7. CDR3 in amino acids: CACEIVLGDTPWDTRQMFF. DNA of the CDR3: TGTGCCTGTGAAATCGTACTGGGGGATACGCCCTGGGACACCCGACAGATGTTTTTC.

This clone qualifies as medium-sized. The V and J genes are TRDV1 and TRDJ1, with 13 positions matching TRDD3. The germline gives CDR1 TSWWSYY, CDR2 QGS. V trimming: 1 base; J trimming: 0 bases; junction bases outside the gene matches: 8. This CDR3 spans 19 amino acids. The CDR3 sequence is CALGEPLLLGDTYTDKLIF. CDR3 bases: TGTGCTCTTGGGGAACCTCTTTTACTGGGGGATACGTACACCGATAAACTCATCTTT.

This clone was found a few times. The chain couples TRDV1 to TRDJ1; perhaps D is TRDD2 or TRDD3 (7 bases each). V gave up 3 bases and J gave up 3 bases, with 35 bases separating them. CDR1 and CDR2 (germline): TSWWSYY, QGS. The CDR3 totals 22 residues. CDR3 sequence: CALGDQDLPSSGGSGRADKLIF. Written as DNA, the CDR3 is TGTGCTCTTGGGGATCAGGACCTTCCTTCATCTGGGGGCTCAGGGAGGGCCGATAAACTCATCTTT.

This clone was picked up a small number of times. With a much larger clone just one base away, this may be a read error. This same CDR3 is encoded by further DNA sequences in the sample. The chain has TRDV1 and TRDJ1, with 13 nucleotides matching TRDD3. The CDR3 consists of 19 residues. Germline V gene lookup returns CDR1 TSWWSYY and CDR2 QGS. The CDR3 here is CALGAAGTGGYGYTDKLIF. The CDR3 bases are TGCGCTCTTGGGGCGGCCGGCACTGGGGGATACGGCTACACCGATAAACTCATCTTT.

This clone is labeled medium-sized. This sequence joins TRDV2 and TRDJ3, with D possibly matching TRDD3 (6 bases). Germline assignment: CDR1 GEAIGNYY and CDR2 EKD. The CDR3 consists of 17 residues. Trimming took off 3 bases at V and 0 bases at J, with 11 bases between the two ends. In nucleotides, the CDR3 is TGTGCCTGTGACTGGGGGCCGAGCTCCTGGGACACCCGACAGATGTTTTTC. Translating it yields CACDWGPSSWDTRQMFF.

By sample share, this clone is medium-sized. J is TRDJ1 and V is TRDV1; 7 bases are a match to TRDD3. V dropped 3 bases and J dropped 3; count of bases not matched to a gene: 16. Germline V gene data show CDR1 as TSWWSYY and CDR2 as QGS. This CDR3 region has 18 residues. CDR3 bases: TGTGCTCTTGGGGACCCGGATGTAACGGGGATAGAACCCGATAAACTCATCTTT. This sequence encodes CALGDPDVTGIEPDKLIF.

This clone was observed a handful of times. The rearrangement joins TRDV1 to TRDJ1, with D maybe TRDD3 (10 bases). The CDR3 extends over 25 amino acids. CDR1 and CDR2 from the germline V gene are TSWWSYY and QGS. With 6 bases removed from V and 0 bases from J, the gap between germline ends came to 44 bases. The CDR3 bases are TGTGCTCTTGGCCAAACTACCCCGGGGCCTTCCTACATAGACTGGGGGATCTTTTACACCGATAAACTCATCTTT. Protein sequence: CALGQTTPGPSYIDWGIFYTDKLIF.

This clone was observed a handful of times. The V gene is TRDV1, the J gene TRDJ1; weak D call: TRDD1 (5 bases). Germline values: CDR1 TSWWSYY, CDR2 QGS. Trimming removed 0 bases from V and 4 bases from J, with 33 bases in between. This CDR3 comprises 22 residues. CDR3 loop: CALGELLLLRYDHRNLNDKLIF. The CDR3 DNA follows: TGTGCTCTTGGGGAACTGTTGCTACTAAGGTACGACCACCGAAATTTAAACGATAAACTCATCTTT.

This clone was picked up a small number of times. A read error may be the cause here, since a much bigger clone is one base away. The CDR3 reads CACDNWGGSWDTRQMFF. In DNA form, the CDR3 reads TGTGCCTGTGACAACTGGGGGGGCTCCTGGGACACCCGACAGATGTTTTTC. The chain is built from TRDV2 and TRDJ3, with TRDD3 identical over 8 bases. The trim removed 2 bases at V and 0 bases at J, leaving 2 bases unmatched. CDR3 length: 17 amino acids. Germline assignment: CDR1 GEAIGNYY and CDR2 EKD.